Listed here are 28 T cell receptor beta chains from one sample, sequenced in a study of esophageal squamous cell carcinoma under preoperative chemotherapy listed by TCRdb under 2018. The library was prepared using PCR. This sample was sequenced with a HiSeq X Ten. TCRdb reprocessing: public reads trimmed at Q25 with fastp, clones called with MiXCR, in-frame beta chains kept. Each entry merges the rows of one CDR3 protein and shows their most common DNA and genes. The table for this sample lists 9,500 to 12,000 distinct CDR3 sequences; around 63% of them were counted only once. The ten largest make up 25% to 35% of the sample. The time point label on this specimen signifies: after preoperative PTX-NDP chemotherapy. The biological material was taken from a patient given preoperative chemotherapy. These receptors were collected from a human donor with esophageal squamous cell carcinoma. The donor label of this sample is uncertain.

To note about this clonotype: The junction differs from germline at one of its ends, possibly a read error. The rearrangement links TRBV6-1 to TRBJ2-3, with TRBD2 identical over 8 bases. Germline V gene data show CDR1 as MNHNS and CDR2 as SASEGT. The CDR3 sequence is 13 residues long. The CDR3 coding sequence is TGTGCGAGCGGGGGTAGGGACGAGGATACCCAGTATTTT. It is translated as CASGGRDEDTQYF.

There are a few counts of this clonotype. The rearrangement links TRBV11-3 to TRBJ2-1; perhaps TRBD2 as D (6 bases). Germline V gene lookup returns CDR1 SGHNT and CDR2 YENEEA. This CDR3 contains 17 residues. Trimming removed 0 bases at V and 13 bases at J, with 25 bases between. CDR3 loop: CASSLDLGGAMVETQFF. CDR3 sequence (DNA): TGTGCCAGCAGCTTAGATCTGGGGGGAGCAATGGTAGAGACCCAGTTCTTC.

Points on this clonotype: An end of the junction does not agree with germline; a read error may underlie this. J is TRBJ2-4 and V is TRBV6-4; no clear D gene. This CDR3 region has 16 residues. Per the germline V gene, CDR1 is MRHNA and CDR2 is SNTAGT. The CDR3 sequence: CASRDSGRSAKDMQYF. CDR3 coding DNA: TGTGCCAGCCGTGACTCTGGGCGGAGCGCCAAAGATATGCAGTATTTC.

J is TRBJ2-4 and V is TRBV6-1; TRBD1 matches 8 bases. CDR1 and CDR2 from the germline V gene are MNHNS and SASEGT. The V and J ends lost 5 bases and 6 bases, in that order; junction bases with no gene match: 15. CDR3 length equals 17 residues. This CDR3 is CASSPTVTGVVLNIQYF. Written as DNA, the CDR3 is TGTGCCAGCAGTCCGACCGTGACAGGGGTGGTTTTAAACATTCAGTACTTC.

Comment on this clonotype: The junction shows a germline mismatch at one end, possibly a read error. The CDR3 here is CAGSEKSGEQFF. The DNA of the CDR3 is TGTGCGGGCAGTGAGAAGAGCGGGGAGCAGTTTTTT. The rearrangement links TRBV6-1 to TRBJ2-2; 7 bases fit TRBD2. CDR1 and CDR2 from the germline V gene are MNHNS and SASEGT. There are 12 residues in the CDR3.

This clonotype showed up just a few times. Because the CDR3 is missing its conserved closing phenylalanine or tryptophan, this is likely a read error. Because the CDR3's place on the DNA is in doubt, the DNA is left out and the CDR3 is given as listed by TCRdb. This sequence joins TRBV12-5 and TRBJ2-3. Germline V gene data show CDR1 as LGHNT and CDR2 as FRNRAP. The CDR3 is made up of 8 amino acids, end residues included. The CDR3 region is CRHKVSLC.

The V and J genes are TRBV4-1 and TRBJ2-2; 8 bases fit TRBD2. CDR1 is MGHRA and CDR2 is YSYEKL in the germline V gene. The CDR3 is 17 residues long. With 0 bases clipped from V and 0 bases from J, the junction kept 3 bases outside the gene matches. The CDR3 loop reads CASSQDTAGANTGELFF. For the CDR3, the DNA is TGCGCCAGCAGCCAAGATACAGCGGGGGCGAACACCGGGGAGCTGTTTTTT.

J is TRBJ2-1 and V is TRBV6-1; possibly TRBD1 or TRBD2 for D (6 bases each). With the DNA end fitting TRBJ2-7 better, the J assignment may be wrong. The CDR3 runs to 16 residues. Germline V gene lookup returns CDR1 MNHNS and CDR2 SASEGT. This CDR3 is CASAGFGGRDPETQYF. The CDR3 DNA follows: TGTGCCAGCGCGGGATTTGGGGGCCGCGACCCAGAGACGCAGTACTTC.

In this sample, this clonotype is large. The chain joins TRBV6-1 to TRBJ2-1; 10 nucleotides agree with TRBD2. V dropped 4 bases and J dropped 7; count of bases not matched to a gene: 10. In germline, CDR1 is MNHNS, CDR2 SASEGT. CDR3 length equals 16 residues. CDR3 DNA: TGTGCCAGCAGTGCAAGCGGGAGGGCCGCGGGGAATGAGCAGTTCTTC. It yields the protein CASSASGRAAGNEQFF.

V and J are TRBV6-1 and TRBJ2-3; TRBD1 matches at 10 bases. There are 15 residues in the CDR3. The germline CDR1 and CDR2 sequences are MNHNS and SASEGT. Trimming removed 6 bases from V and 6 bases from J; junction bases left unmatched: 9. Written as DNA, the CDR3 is TGTGCCAGCAGCGTTGACAGGGGGCTTGGGGATACGCAGTATTTT. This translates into CASSVDRGLGDTQYF.

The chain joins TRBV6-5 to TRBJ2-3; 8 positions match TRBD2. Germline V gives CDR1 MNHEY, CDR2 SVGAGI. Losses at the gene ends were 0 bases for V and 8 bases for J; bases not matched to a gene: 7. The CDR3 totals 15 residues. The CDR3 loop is CASSYSYGGAGTQYF. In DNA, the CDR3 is TGTGCCAGCAGTTACTCGTACGGGGGGGCAGGTACGCAGTATTTT.

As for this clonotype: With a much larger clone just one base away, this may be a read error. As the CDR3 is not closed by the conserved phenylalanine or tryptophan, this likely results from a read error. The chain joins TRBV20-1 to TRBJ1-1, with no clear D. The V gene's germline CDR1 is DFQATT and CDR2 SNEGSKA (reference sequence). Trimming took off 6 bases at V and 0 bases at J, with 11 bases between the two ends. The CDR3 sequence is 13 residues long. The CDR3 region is CSARFAVNTEAFL. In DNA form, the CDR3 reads TGCAGTGCCAGATTCGCGGTGAACACTGAAGCTTTCCTT.

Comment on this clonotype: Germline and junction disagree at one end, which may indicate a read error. CDR3 loop: CARRLWAKNTQYF. The CDR3 DNA sequence: TGTGCCAGGAGGCTGTGGGCCAAAAACACGCAGTATTTC. This sequence joins TRBV6-1 and TRBJ2-4; D remains unclear. The CDR3 is made up of 13 amino acids. Germline V lookup: CDR1 MNHNS, CDR2 SASEGT.

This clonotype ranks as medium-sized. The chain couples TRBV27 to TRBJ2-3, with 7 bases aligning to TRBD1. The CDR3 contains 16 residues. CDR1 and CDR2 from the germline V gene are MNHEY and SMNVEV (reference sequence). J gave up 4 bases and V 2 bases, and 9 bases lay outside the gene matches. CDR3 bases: TGTGCCAGCAGTTTAAATTTAGGGGGACAGTCAGATACGCAGTATTTT. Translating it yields CASSLNLGGQSDTQYF.

CDR3 sequence (DNA): TGTGCCAGCAGTGAGGGTGTAGCGGGAGCCACAGAGACGCAGTACTTC. Translation gives CASSEGVAGATETQYF. The rearrangement uses TRBV6-1 and TRBJ2-3; TRBD2 agrees at 9 bases. The J call may be incorrect, as the DNA end agrees better with TRBJ2-7. CDR3 size: 16 residues. The germline V gene encodes CDR1 MNHNS and CDR2 SASEGT.

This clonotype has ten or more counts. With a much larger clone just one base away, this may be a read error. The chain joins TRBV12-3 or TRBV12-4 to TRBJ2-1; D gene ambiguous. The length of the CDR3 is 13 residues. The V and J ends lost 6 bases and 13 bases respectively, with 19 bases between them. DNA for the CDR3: TGTGCCAGCAGATCGCGGCAACAAGAGACCCAGTTCTTC. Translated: CASRSRQQETQFF.

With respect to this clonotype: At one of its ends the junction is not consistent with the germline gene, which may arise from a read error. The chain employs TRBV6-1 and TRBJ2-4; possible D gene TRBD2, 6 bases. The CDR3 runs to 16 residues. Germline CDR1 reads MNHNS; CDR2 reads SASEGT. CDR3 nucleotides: TGTGCCAGCAGTGAATTGGGGGGAAGATACAAAAATATGCAGTATTTC. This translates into CASSELGGRYKNMQYF.

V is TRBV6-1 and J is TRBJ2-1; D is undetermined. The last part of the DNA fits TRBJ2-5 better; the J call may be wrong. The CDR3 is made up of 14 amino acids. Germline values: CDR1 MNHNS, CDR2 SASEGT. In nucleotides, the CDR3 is TGTGCCAGCAGTGAAGTTCCCGTTCAAGAGACCCAGTACTTC. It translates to CASSEVPVQETQYF.

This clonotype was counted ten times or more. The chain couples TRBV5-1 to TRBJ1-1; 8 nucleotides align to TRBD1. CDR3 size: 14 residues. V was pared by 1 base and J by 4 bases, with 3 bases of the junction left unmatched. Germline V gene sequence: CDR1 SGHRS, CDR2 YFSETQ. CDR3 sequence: CASSLTGGTTEAFF. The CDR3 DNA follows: TGCGCCAGCAGCTTGACAGGGGGGACCACTGAAGCTTTCTTT.

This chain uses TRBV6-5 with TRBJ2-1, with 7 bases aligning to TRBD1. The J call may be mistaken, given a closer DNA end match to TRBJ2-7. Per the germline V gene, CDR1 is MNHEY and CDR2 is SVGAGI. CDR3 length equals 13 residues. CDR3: CASSLGTANEQYF. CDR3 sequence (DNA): TGTGCCAGCAGTTTAGGGACAGCCAACGAGCAGTACTTC.

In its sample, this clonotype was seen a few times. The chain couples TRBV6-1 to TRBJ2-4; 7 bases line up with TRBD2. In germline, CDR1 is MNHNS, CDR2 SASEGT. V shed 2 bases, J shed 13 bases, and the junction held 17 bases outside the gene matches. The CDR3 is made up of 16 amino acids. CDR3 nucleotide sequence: TGTGCCAGCAGTGAATTGGGGGGGTGCTACAAAAACACGCAGTACTTC. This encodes CASSELGGCYKNTQYF.

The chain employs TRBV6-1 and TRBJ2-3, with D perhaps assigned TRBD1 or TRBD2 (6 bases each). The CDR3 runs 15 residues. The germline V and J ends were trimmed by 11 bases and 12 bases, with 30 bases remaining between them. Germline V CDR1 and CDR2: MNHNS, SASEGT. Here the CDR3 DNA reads TGTGCCGGGGGGCTAGGGGCGGGTGAGCCAGAGACCCAGTATTTT. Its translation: CAGGLGAGEPETQYF.

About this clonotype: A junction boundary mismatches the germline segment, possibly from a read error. CDR3 nucleotide sequence: TGTGCCAGCAGTACCCCCGACGGGGGGCTGTGGGACAAAAATACGCAGTACTTT. Translated, it gives CASSTPDGGLWDKNTQYF. This sequence joins TRBV12-3 or TRBV12-4 and TRBJ2-3; tentatively, D is TRBD2 (7 bases). This CDR3 has 18 amino acids.

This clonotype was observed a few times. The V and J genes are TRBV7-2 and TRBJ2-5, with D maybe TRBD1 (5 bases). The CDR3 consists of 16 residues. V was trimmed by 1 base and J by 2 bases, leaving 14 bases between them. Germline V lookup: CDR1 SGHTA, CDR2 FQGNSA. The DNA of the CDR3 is TGTGCCAGCAGCTTAGTTTTAGACAGAGGACAAGAGACCCAGTACTTC. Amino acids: CASSLVLDRGQETQYF.

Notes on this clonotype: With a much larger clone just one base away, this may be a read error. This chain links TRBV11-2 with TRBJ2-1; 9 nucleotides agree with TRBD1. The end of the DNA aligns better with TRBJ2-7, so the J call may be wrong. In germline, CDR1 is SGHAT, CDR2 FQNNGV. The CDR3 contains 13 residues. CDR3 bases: TGTGCCAGCAGCACTGGACAGGGGAATGAGCAGTACTTC. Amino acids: CASSTGQGNEQYF.

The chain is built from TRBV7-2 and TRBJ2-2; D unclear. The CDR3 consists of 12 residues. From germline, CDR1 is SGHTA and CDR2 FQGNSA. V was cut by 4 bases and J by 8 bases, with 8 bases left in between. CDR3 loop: CASSSQRGELFF. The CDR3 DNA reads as TGTGCCAGCAGCTCCCAGAGGGGGGAGCTGTTTTTT.

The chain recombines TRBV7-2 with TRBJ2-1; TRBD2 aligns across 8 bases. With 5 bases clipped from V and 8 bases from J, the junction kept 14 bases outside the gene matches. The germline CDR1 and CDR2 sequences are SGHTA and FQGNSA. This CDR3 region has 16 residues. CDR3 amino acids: CASSPARGLVGHEQFF. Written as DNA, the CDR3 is TGTGCCAGCAGCCCAGCGCGGGGACTAGTAGGACATGAGCAGTTCTTC.

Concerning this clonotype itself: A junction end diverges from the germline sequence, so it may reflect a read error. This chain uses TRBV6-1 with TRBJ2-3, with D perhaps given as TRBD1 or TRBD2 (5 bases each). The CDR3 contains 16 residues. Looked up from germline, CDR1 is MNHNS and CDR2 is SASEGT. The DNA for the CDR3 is TGTGCCAGCAGTGAATTTTGGGGGTGCTACAAAGATACGCAGTATTTC. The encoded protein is CASSEFWGCYKDTQYF.